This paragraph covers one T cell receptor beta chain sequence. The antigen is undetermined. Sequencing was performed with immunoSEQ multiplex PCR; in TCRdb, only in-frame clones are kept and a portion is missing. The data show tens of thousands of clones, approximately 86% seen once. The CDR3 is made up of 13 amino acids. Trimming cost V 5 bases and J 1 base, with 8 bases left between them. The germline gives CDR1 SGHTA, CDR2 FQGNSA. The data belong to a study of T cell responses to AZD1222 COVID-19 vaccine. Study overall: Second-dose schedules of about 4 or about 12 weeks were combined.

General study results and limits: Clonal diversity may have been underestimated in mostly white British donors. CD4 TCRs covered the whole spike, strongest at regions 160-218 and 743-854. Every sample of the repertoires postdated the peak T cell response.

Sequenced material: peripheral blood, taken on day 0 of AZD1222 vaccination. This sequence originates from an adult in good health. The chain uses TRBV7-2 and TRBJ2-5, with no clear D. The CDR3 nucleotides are TGTGCCAGCAGCCCCTTGGCCCAAGAGACCCAGTACTTC. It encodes CASSPLAQETQYF.